The source of this TCR beta chain is a study of OX40 agonist ivuxolimab in advanced cancers. Study background: Ivuxolimab is an agonistic anti-OX40 (CD134) antibody, and patients were treated with it. Dose-escalation patients suffered from hepatocellular carcinoma, melanoma, renal cell or head and neck cancer. General study points: In CD8+ T cells, expanded clones were on average more numerous than in CD4+. Both CD4+ and CD8+ T cell populations in blood had undergone clonal expansion by week 6 at 0.1 to 3.0 mg/kg.

As concerns this clone: As yet, its antigen is unknown.

Profiling relied on immunoSEQ multiplex PCR, and the TCRdb table lists in-frame clones only, not all of them. This sample has around 50,000 clones, with 70% to 90% found just once. Germline CDR1 and CDR2: SGHNT and YYREEE (reference sequence). The ends lost 3 bases at V and 6 bases at J; junction bases unmatched: 9. The CDR3 consists of 15 residues. This sequence originates from an adult with an advanced solid tumor such as melanoma, head and neck, liver or kidney cancer. The sequences come from CD4+ or CD8+ T cells sorted from blood, collected in a trial of the OX40 agonist ivuxolimab. The V call is TRBV5-4, the J call TRBJ2-7; 10 bases map to TRBD1. CDR3 amino acids: CASSSVGQGTAEQYF. The DNA of the CDR3 is TGTGCCAGCAGCTCCGTGGGACAGGGGACGGCCGAGCAGTACTTC.